Below, one TCR beta chain is given with its context. The sample is drawn from a study of technical replicates of blood from several donors. Trimming at V came to 5 bases and at J to 8 bases, leaving 14 bases not matched to a gene. The CDR3 contains 15 residues. Germline V lookup: CDR1 MRHNA, CDR2 SNTAGT. TCRdb's table, derived via immunoSEQ multiplex PCR, lists solely in-frame clones and lacks some. The sample has more than 65,000 clones; about 96% are singletons. Specimen: T cells isolated from PBMCs. This TCR was recovered from a human donor in good health. The V and J genes are TRBV6-4 and TRBJ1-2; 7 bases are a match to TRBD1. In DNA form, the CDR3 reads TGTGCCAGCAGTCCTAGACAGGGCGCAGCGAGCGGCTACACCTTC. It yields the protein CASSPRQGAASGYTF.